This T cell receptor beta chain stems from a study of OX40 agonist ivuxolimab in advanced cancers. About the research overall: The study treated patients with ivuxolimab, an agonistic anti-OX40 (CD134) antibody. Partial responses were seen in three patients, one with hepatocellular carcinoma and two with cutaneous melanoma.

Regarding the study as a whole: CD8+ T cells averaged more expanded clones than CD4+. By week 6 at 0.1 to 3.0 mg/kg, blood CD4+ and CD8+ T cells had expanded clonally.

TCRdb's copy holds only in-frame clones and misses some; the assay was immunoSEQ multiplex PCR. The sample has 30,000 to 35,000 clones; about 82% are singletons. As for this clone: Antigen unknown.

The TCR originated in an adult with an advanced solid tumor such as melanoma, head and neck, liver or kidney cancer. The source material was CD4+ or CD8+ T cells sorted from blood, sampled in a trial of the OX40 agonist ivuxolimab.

The CDR3 region is CASSPGPRVIEPQHF. The CDR3 DNA reads as TGCGCCAGCAGCCCGGGACCCCGGGTAATTGAACCCCAGCATTTT. This chain joins TRBV4-1 and TRBJ1-5, with D maybe TRBD1 (5 bases). Trimming shortened V by 4 bases and J by 10 bases, and 20 bases separated the two germline ends. The CDR3 length is 15 residues. The V gene's germline CDR1 is MGHRA and CDR2 YSYEKL.